These 5 T cell receptor beta chains came from one sample sequenced in a study of T cells expressing NK-cell markers. From the 5' RACE reads, TCRdb lists one entry per CDR3 protein and no DNA. The table lists hundreds of thousands of distinct CDR3 sequences. The sample consisted of blood T cells: a sorted CD56 or NKG2C T cell subset, CD4+ or CD8+ T cells, or bulk PBMC T cells (not recorded which). The receptors derive from a man aged 18-75 years in good health.

V and J are TRBV2 and TRBJ2-3; TCRdb lists TRBD1, though no DNA is available to test this call. Germline V lookup: CDR1 SNHLY, CDR2 FYNNEI. CDR3 length: 16 amino acids. The chain's CDR3 is CASRGGENVGTDTQYF.

The chain uses TRBV24-1 and TRBJ2-3. CDR3 length: 12 amino acids. Germline CDR1 and CDR2: KGHDR and SFDVKD. This CDR3 is CATSDAHRAQYF.

The chain is built from TRBV7-2 and TRBJ1-2; TCRdb picks TRBD1, but there is no DNA to check that call. CDR3 length equals 15 residues. Looked up from germline, CDR1 is SGHTA and CDR2 is FQGNSA. The CDR3 loop is CASSLGLGVINGYTF.

V usage is TRBV11-1 and J usage is TRBJ2-1; with no DNA, the TCRdb D assignment of TRBD2 cannot be verified. The CDR3 length is 18 residues. The germline V gene has CDR1 SGHAT and CDR2 FQDESV (reference sequence). Here the CDR3 reads CASSFGLAGGLLLNEQFF.

This chain joins TRBV15 and TRBJ2-3. Germline-derived CDR1 and CDR2 are LNHNV and YYDKDF (reference sequence). CDR3 size: 15 residues. The CDR3: CATSRETSSTDTQYF.